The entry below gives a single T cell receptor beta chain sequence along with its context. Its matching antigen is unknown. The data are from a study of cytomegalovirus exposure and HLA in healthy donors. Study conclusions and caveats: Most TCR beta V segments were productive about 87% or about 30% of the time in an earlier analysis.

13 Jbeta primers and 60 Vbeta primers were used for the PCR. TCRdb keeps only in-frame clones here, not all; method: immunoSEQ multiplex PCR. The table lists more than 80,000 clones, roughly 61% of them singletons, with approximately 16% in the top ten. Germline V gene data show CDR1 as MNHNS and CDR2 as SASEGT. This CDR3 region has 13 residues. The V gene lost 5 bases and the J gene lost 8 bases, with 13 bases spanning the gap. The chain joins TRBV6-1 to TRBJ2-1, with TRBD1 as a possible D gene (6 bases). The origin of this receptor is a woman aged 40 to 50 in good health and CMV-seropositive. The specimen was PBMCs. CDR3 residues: CASSPRRGDEQFF. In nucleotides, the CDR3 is TGTGCCAGCAGTCCCCGCAGGGGCGATGAGCAGTTCTTC.